This TCR beta chain was identified during a study of spatial heterogeneity in lung cancer. This clonotype was seen a few times. Its cognate antigen is unknown. TCRdb reprocessed the 5' RACE reads via MiXCR and lists one record per CDR3 protein. The sample has about 9,600 distinct CDR3 sequences, 6.3% seen once. Study results and caveats: Expanded intratumoral alpha and beta TCR counts tracked tumor mutation counts.

Time point of the sample: sample taken at primary tumor resection. The clonotype originates from a female donor with early-stage non-small cell lung cancer. The sequencing here drew on lung tumor tissue, taken at surgery.

CDR3 amino acids: CASSYYRDTQYF. As DNA, the CDR3 is TGTGCCAGCAGCTATTACAGAGATACGCAGTATTTT. This rearrangement joins TRBV7-2 to TRBJ2-3; D not resolved. The germline V gene encodes CDR1 SGHTA and CDR2 FQGNSA. The CDR3 is made up of 12 amino acids. V lost 4 bases, J lost 5 bases, and 7 bases lay in between. Looking up the rest from reference TRBV7-2 and TRBJ2-3 gives the full variable domain: GAGVSQSPSNKVTEKGKDVELRCDPISGHTALYWYRQSLGQGLEFLIYFQGNSAPDKSGLPSDRFSAERTGGSVSTLTIQRTQQEDSAVYLCASSYYRDTQYFGPGTRLTVL.